The present TCR beta chain was sequenced within a study of blood T cell repertoires in COVID-19. Using immunoSEQ multiplex PCR, the repertoire was profiled, and TCRdb retains in-frame clones only, with some absent. The sample carries 200,000 to 250,000 clones, roughly 85% recorded once. CDR1 and CDR2 from the germline V gene are SGHRS and YFSETQ. This CDR3 is 14 amino acids long. The J segment lost 4 bases and the V segment lost 3 bases, leaving 3 bases of the junction unmatched. The clonotype originates from a man aged 50-60 years with COVID-19, enrolled during active disease. Sequenced material: peripheral blood. The chain uses TRBV5-1 and TRBJ2-2; 7 bases are shared with TRBD2. The CDR3 here is CASSSAGSTGELFF. The CDR3 bases are TGCGCCAGCAGCTCAGCGGGGAGCACCGGGGAGCTGTTTTTT.